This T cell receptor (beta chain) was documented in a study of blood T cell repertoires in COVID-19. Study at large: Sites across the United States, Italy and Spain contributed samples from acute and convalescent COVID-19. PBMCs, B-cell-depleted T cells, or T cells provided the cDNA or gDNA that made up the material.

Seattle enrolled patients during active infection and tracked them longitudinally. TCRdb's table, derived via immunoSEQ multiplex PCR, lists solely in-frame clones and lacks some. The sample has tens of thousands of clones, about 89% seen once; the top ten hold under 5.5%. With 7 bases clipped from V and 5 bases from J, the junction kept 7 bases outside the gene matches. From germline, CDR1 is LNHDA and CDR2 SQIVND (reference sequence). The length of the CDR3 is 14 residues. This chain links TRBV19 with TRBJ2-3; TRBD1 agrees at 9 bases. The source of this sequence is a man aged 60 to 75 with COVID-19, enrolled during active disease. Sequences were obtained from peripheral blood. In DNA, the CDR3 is TGTGCCAGTAATACACCGGGACAGGGAGATACGCAGTATTTT. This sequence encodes CASNTPGQGDTQYF.